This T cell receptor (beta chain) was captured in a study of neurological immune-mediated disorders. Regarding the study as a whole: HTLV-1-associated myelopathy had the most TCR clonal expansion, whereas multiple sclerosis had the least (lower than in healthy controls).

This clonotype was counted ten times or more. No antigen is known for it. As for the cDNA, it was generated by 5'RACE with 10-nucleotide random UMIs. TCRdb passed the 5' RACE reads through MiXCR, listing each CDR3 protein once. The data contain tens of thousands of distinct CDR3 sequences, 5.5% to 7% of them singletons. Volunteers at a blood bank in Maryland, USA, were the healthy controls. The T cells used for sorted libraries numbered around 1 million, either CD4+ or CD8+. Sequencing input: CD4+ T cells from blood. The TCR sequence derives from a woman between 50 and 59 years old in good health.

CDR3 nucleotide sequence: TGCAGTGCTAGTCCCCTATCGAGGTCCGACGAGCAGTACTTC. Its protein is CSASPLSRSDEQYF. This rearrangement joins TRBV20-1 to TRBJ2-7; D unclear. Germline CDR1 DFQATT, CDR2 SNEGSKA (reference sequence). There are 14 residues in the CDR3. V gave up 3 bases and J gave up 5 bases, with 17 bases separating them.